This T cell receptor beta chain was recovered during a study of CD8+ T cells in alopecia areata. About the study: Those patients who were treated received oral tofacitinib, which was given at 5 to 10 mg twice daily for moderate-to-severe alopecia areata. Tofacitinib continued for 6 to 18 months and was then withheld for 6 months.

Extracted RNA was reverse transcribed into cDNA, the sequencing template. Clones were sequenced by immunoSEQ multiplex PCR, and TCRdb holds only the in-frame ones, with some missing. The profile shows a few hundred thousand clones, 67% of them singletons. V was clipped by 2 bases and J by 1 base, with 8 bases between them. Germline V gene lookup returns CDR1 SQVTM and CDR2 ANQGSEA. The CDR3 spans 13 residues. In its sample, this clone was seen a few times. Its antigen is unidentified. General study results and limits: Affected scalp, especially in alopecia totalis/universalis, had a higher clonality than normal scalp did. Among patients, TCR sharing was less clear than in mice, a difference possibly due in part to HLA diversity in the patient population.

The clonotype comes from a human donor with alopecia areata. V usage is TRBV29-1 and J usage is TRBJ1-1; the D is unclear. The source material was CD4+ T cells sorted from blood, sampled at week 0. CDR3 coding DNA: TGCAGCGTTGAATCCAGAAGGAACACTGAAGCTTTCTTT. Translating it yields CSVESRRNTEAFF.